This section outlines one TCR beta chain sequence together with its context. Germline and junction disagree at one end, which may indicate a read error. The CDR3 covers 15 residues. The germline CDR1 and CDR2 sequences are SGDLS and YYNGEE. This sample is part of a study of identical twins' blood T cells. Original processing notes: Each donor had about 95,000 to nearly 550,000 clonotypes. MiXCR, run by TCRdb on the 5' RACE reads, gives a single entry per CDR3 protein. The V and J calls come from TCRdb's annotation, not from the publication. Seen here are 300,000 to 450,000 distinct CDR3 sequences, roughly 31% observed once, and the top ten hold about 6%.

The chain joins TRBV9 to TRBJ2-2; possibly TRBD1 for D (6 bases). Sequenced material: PBMCs. The sequence derives from a woman aged 18 to 55 in good health. The CDR3 spells CASSEGHANTRELFF. CDR3 DNA sequence: TGTGCCAGCAGCGAGGGACACGCGAACACCAGGGAGCTGTTTTTT.